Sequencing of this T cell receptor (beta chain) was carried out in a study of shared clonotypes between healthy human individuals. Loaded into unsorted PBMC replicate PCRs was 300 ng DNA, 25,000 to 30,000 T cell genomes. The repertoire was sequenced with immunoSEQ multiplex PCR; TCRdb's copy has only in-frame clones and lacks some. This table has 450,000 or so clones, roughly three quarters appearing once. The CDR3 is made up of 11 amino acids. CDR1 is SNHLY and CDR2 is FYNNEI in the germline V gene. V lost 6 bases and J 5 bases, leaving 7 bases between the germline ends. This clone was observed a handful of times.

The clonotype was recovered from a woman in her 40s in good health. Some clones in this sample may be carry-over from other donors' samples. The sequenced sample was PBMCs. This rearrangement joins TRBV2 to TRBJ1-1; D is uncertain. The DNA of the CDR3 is TGTGCCAGCAGCCATGAGACTGAAGCTTTCTTT. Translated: CASSHETEAFF.